This TCR beta chain originates from a study of CD8+ T cells in alopecia areata. At the level of the study: Percentage of affected scalp area was the basis on which treated patients' severity was scored.

As the sequencing template, cDNA was produced by extracting RNA and reverse transcribing it. This table comes from immunoSEQ multiplex PCR, and its TCRdb copy is limited to in-frame clones, with some not included. The sample has fewer than 150,000 clones, roughly 82% seen once. This clone is classed as medium-sized. Treatment of the sample: oral pan-JAK inhibitor, 5-10 mg twice daily. Individuals with alopecia areata gave both lesional scalp punch biopsies and peripheral blood for collection. The source material was CD8+ T cells sorted from blood, sampled at week 4, from a patient treated with tofacitinib. This TCR was recovered from a human donor with alopecia areata.

For the CDR3, the DNA is TGTGCCAGCAGCCAAGAAGCGGGGACTAGCGGGGAGGCAGATACGCAGTATTTT. The encoded protein is CASSQEAGTSGEADTQYF. The chain has TRBV4-2 and TRBJ2-3; 13 bases are shared with TRBD2. CDR1 and CDR2 from the germline V gene are LGHNA and YNFKEQ. There are 18 residues in the CDR3. Trimming cost V 0 bases and J 4 bases; bases outside gene matches: 7.